This passage covers 8 T cell receptor beta chains from one sample sequenced in a study of human T cells and chemical hapten exposure. Time point described: patch test 1, 2 weeks after DPC sensitization. Treatment meaning: therapeutic diphenylcyclopropenone sensitization with weekly scalp DPC. Using its own MiXCR run on the RACE reads, TCRdb lists one record per CDR3 protein. The sample has some 80,000 distinct CDR3 sequences, roughly 10% seen once. The specimen comprised whole blood, sampled in connection with sensitization to the hapten diphenylcyclopropenone (DPC). The receptors here all came from a woman aged 50 to 65 with alopecia areata. Some clones in this sample may be carry-over from other donors' samples.

V is TRBV20-1 and J is TRBJ1-5, with 7 bases that match TRBD1. Germline lookup yields CDR1 DFQATT and CDR2 SNEGSKA (reference sequence). J was trimmed by 0 bases and V by 4 bases; bases with no gene match: 6. The CDR3 totals 15 residues. This CDR3 is CSAISQGNSNQPQHF. The CDR3 bases are TGCAGTGCTATATCACAGGGGAATAGCAATCAGCCCCAGCATTTT.

V usage is TRBV7-2 and J usage is TRBJ2-7; D uncertain. CDR1 is SGHTA and CDR2 is FQGNSA in the germline V gene. The CDR3 runs 14 residues. The V and J ends lost 2 bases and 5 bases respectively, with 13 bases between them. The CDR3 DNA sequence: TGTGCCAGCAGCTTATCGGTAGGGTCCCACGAGCAGTACTTC. Translation: CASSLSVGSHEQYF.

The table lists this clonotype with many counts. The chain carries TRBV11-2 and TRBJ2-7, with no clear D. The CDR3 consists of 12 residues. The V end lost 1 base, the J end lost 5 bases, and 6 bases lay between the germline ends. Germline CDR1 and CDR2: SGHAT and FQNNGV. The CDR3 is CASSLGRNEQYF. The CDR3 nucleotides read TGTGCCAGCAGCTTAGGTCGGAACGAGCAGTACTTC.

Written as DNA, the CDR3 is TGTGCCAGCAGCTTAGAGGGAAGGACTAGCGGGGGGTATCGGGAGACCCAGTACTTC. Its protein product is CASSLEGRTSGGYRETQYF. J is TRBJ2-5 and V is TRBV7-6; 14 nucleotides agree with TRBD2. Germline V gives CDR1 SGHVS, CDR2 FNYEAQ. J lost 5 bases, V lost 1 base, and 12 bases had no gene match. The CDR3 consists of 19 residues.

The chain joins TRBV20-1 to TRBJ2-1, with 9 positions matching TRBD1. V lost 4 bases and J lost 5; bases outside the gene matches: 6. Germline lookup yields CDR1 DFQATT and CDR2 SNEGSKA (reference sequence). The CDR3 runs to 14 residues. CDR3 residues: CSAIRDRVNNEQFF. CDR3 bases: TGCAGTGCTATCCGGGACAGGGTCAACAATGAGCAGTTCTTC.

In its sample, this clonotype was seen many times. V gene TRBV5-1 combines with J gene TRBJ2-3; TRBD1 matches 9 bases. The CDR3 runs 16 residues. Germline V gives CDR1 SGHRS, CDR2 YFSETQ. V dropped 1 base and J dropped 1; count of bases not matched to a gene: 4. The CDR3 DNA is TGCGCCAGCAGCTTGCCAACAGGGGGCGGCACAGATACGCAGTATTTT. It specifies CASSLPTGGGTDTQYF.

A word on this clonotype: A much bigger clone sits one base away, suggesting this may be a read error. The DNA of the CDR3 is TGCGCCAGCAGCATGGGACAGTCCAACGGGGGATATGGCTACATCTTC. It codes for CASSMGQSNGGYGYIF. The rearrangement joins TRBV5-1 to TRBJ1-2; 7 positions match TRBD1. The CDR3 has 16 amino acids. Germline V lookup: CDR1 SGHRS, CDR2 YFSETQ. Filled out from reference TRBV5-1 and TRBJ1-2, the complete variable domain reads KAGVTQTPRYLIKTRGQQVTLSCSPISGHRSVSWYQQTPGQGLQFLFEYFSETQRNKGNFPGRFSGRQFSNSRSEMNVSTLELGDSALYLCASSMGQSNGGYGYIFGSGTRLTVV.

This clonotype occurred a few times. Given a much more abundant clone one base away, this may be a read error. The chain is built from TRBV12-3 or TRBV12-4 and TRBJ1-1; D is unresolved. This CDR3 spans 15 amino acids. V was clipped by 5 bases and J by 0 bases, with 13 bases between them. The CDR3 is CASSASDPLNTEAFF. In nucleotides, the CDR3 is TGTGCCAGCAGTGCCTCGGACCCCCTGAACACTGAAGCTTTCTTT.